The clone carrying this T cell receptor (beta chain) was recorded a few times. V was clipped by 6 bases and J by 0 bases, with 14 bases between them. The CDR3 length is 15 residues. This record belongs to a study of patients and donors after allogeneic stem cell transplantation. One entry per CDR3 protein, called by TCRdb with MiXCR from the RT-PCR reads. The table shows approximately 200,000 distinct CDR3 sequences, with less than 50% occurring only once. This chain connects TRBV12-3 or TRBV12-4 to TRBJ1-1, with D unresolved. The sequenced material came from blood, either unsorted or a sorted T cell fraction (not recorded which). The receptor was derived from a human donor who was either an allogeneic HSCT recipient or a stem cell or donor lymphocyte infusion donor (not recorded which). It is not recorded whose cells these are; they may come from a transplant donor. The chain's CDR3 is CASSTLVKVNTEAFF. The CDR3 DNA sequence: TGTGCCAGCAGCACCTTGGTAAAGGTGAACACTGAAGCTTTCTTT.